These 9 T cell receptor beta chains were sequenced from one sample in a study of neurological immune-mediated disorders. Each CDR3 protein gets one entry after TCRdb re-called the 5' RACE reads with MiXCR. The sample contains almost 85,000 distinct CDR3 sequences, 2% to 3% of which appear only once. Source material: PBMCs. These TCRs come from a woman aged 25-40 years with multiple sclerosis.

There are many counts of this clonotype. V gene TRBV20-1 combines with J gene TRBJ2-4, with 7 bases matching TRBD2. Germline values: CDR1 DFQATT, CDR2 SNEGSKA (reference sequence). This CDR3 region has 15 residues. The J segment lost 3 bases and the V segment lost 6 bases, leaving 11 bases of the junction unmatched. As DNA, the CDR3 is TGCAGTGCCCGAGGAGGGGAGGGCGGCAAAAACATTCAGTACTTC. Translation: CSARGGEGGKNIQYF.

The sample holds many counts of this clonotype. The V and J genes are TRBV5-1 and TRBJ2-4, with 11 bases that match TRBD2. The V gene's germline CDR1 is SGHRS and CDR2 YFSETQ. This CDR3 region has 14 residues. Losses at the gene ends were 4 bases for V and 6 bases for J; bases not matched to a gene: 3. Here the CDR3 DNA reads TGCGCCAGCAGCCCGGGGACTAGCGGAAACATTCAGTACTTC. Protein sequence: CASSPGTSGNIQYF.

This clonotype was observed at least ten times. This sequence joins TRBV28 and TRBJ1-2; 10 nucleotides align to TRBD1. V was pared by 6 bases and J by 0 bases, with 16 bases of the junction left unmatched. This CDR3 has 19 residues. In germline, CDR1 is MDHEN, CDR2 SYDVKM. The CDR3 nucleotides read TGTGCCAGCAGCTTCGCTTCCCGGGACAGGGGCGAAGCTAACTATGGCTACACCTTC. Its protein is CASSFASRDRGEANYGYTF.

This clonotype was seen many times. J is TRBJ1-4 and V is TRBV27; tentatively, D is TRBD1 (5 bases). The CDR3 runs 12 residues. V lost 6 bases and J lost 8, with 10 bases in between. The germline CDR1 and CDR2 sequences are MNHEY and SMNVEV (reference sequence). CDR3 loop: CASRGGSEKLFF. The CDR3 region has the DNA TGTGCCAGCAGGGGGGGATCGGAAAAACTGTTTTTT.

This clonotype showed up many times. J is TRBJ1-5 and V is TRBV5-6, with D maybe TRBD1 (6 bases). The CDR3 runs to 17 residues. Germline V gene lookup returns CDR1 SGHDT and CDR2 YYEEEE. V shed 4 bases and J shed 3 bases, with 20 bases lying between them. The CDR3 DNA is TGTGCCAGCAGCCATCAGAGGACGCAGGGGATCAATCAGCCCCAGCATTTT. It encodes CASSHQRTQGINQPQHF.

This clonotype was seen at least ten times. The V and J genes are TRBV3-1 and TRBJ2-2; D call uncertain. Trimming left V 4 bases short and J 8 bases short, with 5 bases between. There are 11 residues in the CDR3. Germline V gene lookup returns CDR1 LGHDT and CDR2 YNNKEL (reference sequence). The CDR3 region has the DNA TGTGCCAGCAGCCTTCGAGGGGAGCTGTTTTTT. Translating gives CASSLRGELFF.

The chain joins TRBV7-2 to TRBJ2-1; 7 bases are a match to TRBD2. Germline V CDR1 and CDR2: SGHTA, FQGNSA. The length of the CDR3 is 18 residues. Trimming took 5 bases from V and 1 from J; bases not matched to a gene: 14. The CDR3 loop is CASSPREAGVGSYNEQFF. In nucleotides, the CDR3 is TGTGCCAGCAGCCCCCGGGAGGCGGGAGTAGGGTCCTACAATGAGCAGTTCTTC.

This clonotype was detected a few times. The V gene is TRBV7-2, the J gene TRBJ1-5; tentatively, D is TRBD1 (5 bases). CDR1 is SGHTA, CDR2 FQGNSA, per germline. V gave up 2 bases and J gave up 5 bases, with 7 bases separating them. The CDR3 length is 13 residues. The CDR3 is CASSLSRDQPQHF. CDR3 nucleotide sequence: TGTGCCAGCAGCTTAAGCAGGGATCAGCCCCAGCATTTT.

At least ten counts were recorded for this clonotype. This chain uses TRBV6-2 or TRBV6-3 with TRBJ2-1; D gene unclear. The CDR3 length is 16 residues. V lost 7 bases, J lost 0 bases, and 16 bases lay in between. Germline values: CDR1 MNHEY, CDR2 SVGEGT. CDR3 in amino acids: CASNRATASSYNEQFF. CDR3 coding DNA: TGTGCCAGCAATCGGGCTACAGCTAGCTCCTACAATGAGCAGTTCTTC.